This record concerns one T cell receptor (beta chain) sequence. Its antigen is not identified. Measured with immunoSEQ multiplex PCR; TCRdb has only the in-frame clones, and not every one. The sample yields approximately 70,000 clones, about four fifths seen once. This sample was taken from a study of T cell responses to AZD1222 COVID-19 vaccine. Findings and caveats of the study: Sampling that yielded the repertoires occurred only after the peak T cell response. Among the donors, most were white British and more were female, and clonal diversity was possibly underestimated. Baseline seropositivity occurred in only six AZD1222 recipients.

With 5 bases clipped from V and 4 bases from J, the junction kept 7 bases outside the gene matches. Germline V gene data show CDR1 as SGHTA and CDR2 as FQGNSA. The CDR3 extends over 14 amino acids. Sample: peripheral blood, taken on day 0 of AZD1222 vaccination. The V call is TRBV7-2, the J call TRBJ1-2; 7 bases match TRBD1. The clonotype comes from an adult in good health. The CDR3 spells CASSTAGGSYGYTF. The CDR3 DNA reads as TGTGCCAGCAGCACGGCAGGGGGTAGCTATGGCTACACCTTC.